This T cell receptor beta chain was recorded in a study of graft-versus-host responses after intestinal transplantation. Study outcomes and limitations: Individuals who had graft-donor T cell macrochimerism had allografts that showed high graft-versus-host to host-versus-graft clonal ratios.

Worth noting for this clone: Its antigen is unknown. The same CDR3 is also encoded by other DNA sequences in this sample.

The table came from immunoSEQ multiplex PCR; TCRdb's copy has only in-frame clones and leaves some out. The sample contains over 100,000 clones, just under 95% of which appear only once. Trimming cost V 3 bases and J 5 bases, with 13 bases left between them. CDR1 is MNHEY, CDR2 SMNVEV, per germline (reference sequence). The CDR3 loop spans 14 amino acids. The chain links TRBV27 to TRBJ1-1; weak D call: TRBD1 (6 bases). The sample was unstimulated CD8+ T cells sorted from spleen or lymph node cells, taken before transplant. This TCR was sampled from a human donor who was the organ donor for an intestinal transplant. CDR3 loop: CASSFRGGGTEAFF. CDR3 nucleotides: TGTGCCAGCAGTTTTAGAGGGGGGGGGACTGAAGCTTTCTTT.